Sequencing of this T cell receptor beta chain was carried out in a study of blood T cells in healthy people across ages (dated by TCRdb to the mid-2010s). Regarding the complete study: In model experiments, roughly one uniquely barcoded TCR beta cDNA molecule per two T cells was captured by template switching. The study analyzed two additional independent replicas of 1 million unique cDNA reads from the same blood draw for two donors, one aged 18 to 30 and one aged 80 or older. Using deep sequencing normalized with unique cDNA molecular identifiers, the study measured how TCR beta repertoire diversity changes with age. Four age groups were formed from the donors: young (average 16 years), middle-aged (approximately 42), aged (about 68) and long-lived (roughly 88). To avoid experimental bias, donors of different ages were distributed randomly across sequencing lanes. Beyond this particular receptor, the publication reports: Conclusive comparison of naive and antigen-experienced compartments was prevented by the profiling of bulk unsorted PBMCs. Estimates of total diversity from one million sequenced T cells were regarded as lower bounds and underestimates. The percentage of naive T cells measured by flow cytometry correlated strongly with observed TCR beta diversity. Observed TCR beta diversity per million T cells fell roughly linearly with age, and a significant reduction was already apparent by age roughly 40. Donor CMV infection status was unknown, potentially confounding age-related changes in expanded clonotypes. The long-lived group showed more naive CD4+ T cells, fewer expanded clones and increased TCR diversity than the aged group, suggesting age selection.

The 39 donors, aged about 6 to 95 years, were systemically healthy Caucasian individuals from Russia. Each donor gave ten milliliters of peripheral blood, collected into EDTA-treated Vacutainer tubes. Ficoll-Paque density-gradient centrifugation was used to isolate PBMCs, with at least 6.5 million per sample. Trizol reagent was used to extract total RNA from the PBMCs, yielding at least 6 micrograms per sample. Naive CD45RAhigh/CD27high T cell percentages were measured by flow cytometry on a PBMC aliquot from every donor. V is trimmed back by 5 bases and J by 4 bases, and the junction contains 6 bases that no gene match accounts for. The germline V gene sets CDR1 to KGHDR and CDR2 to SFDVKD. The CDR3 has 15 amino acids, counting the end cysteine and phenylalanine. Solely the CDR3 DNA is kept, with 45 bases framed from the first base. The library was built by means of 5' RACE. The instrument was an Illumina HiSeq 2500. A second PCR of 7 to 11 cycles was run with a J-beta primer mix and a sample-barcoded 5' primer. A template-switch 5' adaptor carrying 12 random nucleotides introduced a unique molecular identifier onto each TCR beta cDNA molecule. Each sample yielded at least 3 million CDR3-containing paired-end reads. First-strand cDNA synthesis was performed from all RNA using the Mint cDNA synthesis kit, with priming by a TRBC-specific oligonucleotide. All cDNA was treated with uracil-DNA glycosylase and then went through a first 18-cycle PCR with the universal primers M1SS and BC2_uni_R. The original pipeline was this. Normalization of each sample was performed by random selection of 1 million high-quality reads, each carrying a distinct molecular identifier. Instead of being binned into consensus sequences, reads that shared molecular identifiers were thrown out. CDR3 identification, clonotype clustering and error correction used MiTCR with a Q25 quality threshold and the strictest error-elimination algorithm. A nonparametric unseen species model using Euler transformation provided a lower-bound estimate of total TCR beta diversity. TCRdb reprocessing: public reads trimmed at Q25 with fastp, clones called with MiXCR, in-frame beta chains kept. Rows matching on CDR3 protein sequence are summarized as one entry with the most common DNA and genes. The V and J calls were determined by TCRdb, not by the authors. The sample contains hundreds of thousands of distinct CDR3 sequences, 29% of them found a single time. Together, the top ten hold roughly 17% of the sample.

This clonotype was seen ten or more times. It has no known antigen specificity. Base qualities are missing; no much larger clone stands one base away. The chain employs TRBV24-1 and TRBJ2-4; a stretch of 8 junction bases matches TRBD1. The TCR originated in a woman over 75 in good health. Input material: blood. CDR3 loop: CATSGGQGPKNIQYF. The base sequence is TGTGCCACCAGTGGTGGACAGGGTCCAAAAAACATTCAGTACTTC.